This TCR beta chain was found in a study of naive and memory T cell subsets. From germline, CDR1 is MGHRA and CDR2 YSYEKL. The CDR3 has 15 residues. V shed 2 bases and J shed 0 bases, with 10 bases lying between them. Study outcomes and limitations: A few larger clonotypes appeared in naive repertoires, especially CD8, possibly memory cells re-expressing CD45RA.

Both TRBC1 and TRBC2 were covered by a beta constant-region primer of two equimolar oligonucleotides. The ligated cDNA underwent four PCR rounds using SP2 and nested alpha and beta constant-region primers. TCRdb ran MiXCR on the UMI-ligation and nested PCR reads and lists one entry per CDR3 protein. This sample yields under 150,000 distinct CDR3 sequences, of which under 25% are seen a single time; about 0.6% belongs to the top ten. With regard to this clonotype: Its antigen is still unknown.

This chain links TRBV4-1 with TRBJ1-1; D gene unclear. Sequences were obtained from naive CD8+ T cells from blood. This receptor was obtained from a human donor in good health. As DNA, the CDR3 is TGCGCCAGCAGCCAACTCCCCGCTATGAACACTGAAGCTTTCTTT. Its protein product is CASSQLPAMNTEAFF.